This T cell receptor (beta chain) is from a study of CD8 T cells in ankylosing spondylitis. The J segment lost 7 bases and the V segment lost 4 bases, leaving 14 bases of the junction unmatched. CDR1 SGHRS and CDR2 YFSETQ come from the germline V gene. The CDR3 runs to 17 residues. TCRdb recomputed calls from the 5' RACE reads with MiXCR, one row per CDR3 protein. The table includes over 400,000 distinct CDR3 sequences, about 25% detected once. This clonotype appeared many times. The antigen remains undetermined. Study-wide results and limits: For ankylosing spondylitis blood, a TCR beta motif of about 8 highly homologous variants appeared characteristic.

The source material was blood, either unsorted or a sorted T cell fraction (not recorded which). V gene TRBV5-1 combines with J gene TRBJ2-1, with 10 nucleotides matching TRBD2. The TCR originated in a male donor with ankylosing spondylitis. CDR3 sequence reads: CASSPQASGSLMNEQFF. The CDR3 DNA follows: TGCGCCAGCAGCCCCCAGGCTAGCGGGAGTCTAATGAATGAGCAGTTCTTC.